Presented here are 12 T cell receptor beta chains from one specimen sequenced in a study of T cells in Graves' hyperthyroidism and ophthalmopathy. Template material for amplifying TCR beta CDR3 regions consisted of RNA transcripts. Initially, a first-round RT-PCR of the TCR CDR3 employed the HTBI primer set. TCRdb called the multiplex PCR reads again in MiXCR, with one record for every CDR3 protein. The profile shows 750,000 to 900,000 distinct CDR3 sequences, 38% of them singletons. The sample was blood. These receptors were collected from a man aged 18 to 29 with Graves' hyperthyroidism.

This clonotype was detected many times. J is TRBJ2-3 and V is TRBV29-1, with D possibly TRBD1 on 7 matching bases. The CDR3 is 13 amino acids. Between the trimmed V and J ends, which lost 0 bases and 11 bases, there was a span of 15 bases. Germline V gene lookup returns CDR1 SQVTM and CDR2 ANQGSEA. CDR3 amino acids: CSVEDATGREQYF. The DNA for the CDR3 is TGCAGCGTTGAAGATGCGACAGGGCGGGAGCAGTATTTT.

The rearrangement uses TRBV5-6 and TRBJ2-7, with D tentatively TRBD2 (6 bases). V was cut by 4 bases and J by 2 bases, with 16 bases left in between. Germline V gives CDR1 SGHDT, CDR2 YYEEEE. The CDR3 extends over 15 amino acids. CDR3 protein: CASSTPPGGTYEQYF. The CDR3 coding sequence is TGTGCCAGCAGCACTCCCCCCGGGGGAACCTACGAGCAGTACTTC.

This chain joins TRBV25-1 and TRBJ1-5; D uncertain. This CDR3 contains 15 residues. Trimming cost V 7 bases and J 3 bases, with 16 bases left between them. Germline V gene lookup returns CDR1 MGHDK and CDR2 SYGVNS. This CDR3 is CASKADPVLNQPQHF. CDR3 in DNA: TGTGCCAGCAAGGCCGACCCCGTTCTCAATCAGCCCCAGCATTTT.

This CDR3 is CSAIETGSVTF. In DNA form, the CDR3 reads TGCAGTGCAATAGAGACAGGTTCCGTGACCTTC. V gene TRBV20-1 combines with J gene TRBJ1-2, with D possibly matching TRBD1 (6 bases). Trimming took 6 bases from V and 14 from J, leaving 19 bases between them. The CDR3 is 11 residues long. Germline V gene lookup returns CDR1 DFQATT and CDR2 SNEGSKA (reference sequence).

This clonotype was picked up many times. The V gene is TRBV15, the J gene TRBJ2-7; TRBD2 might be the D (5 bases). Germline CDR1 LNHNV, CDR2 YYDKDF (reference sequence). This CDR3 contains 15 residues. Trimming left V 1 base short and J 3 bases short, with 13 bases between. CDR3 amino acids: CATSRVEAAFYEQYF. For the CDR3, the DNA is TGTGCCACCAGCAGAGTGGAGGCAGCTTTCTACGAGCAGTACTTC.

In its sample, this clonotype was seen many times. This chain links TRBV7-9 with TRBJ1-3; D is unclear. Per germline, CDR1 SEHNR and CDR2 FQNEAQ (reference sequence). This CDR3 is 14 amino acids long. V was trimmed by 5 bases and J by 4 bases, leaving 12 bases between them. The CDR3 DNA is TGTGCCAGCAGCCACGGGGTCACCGGAAACACCATATATTTT. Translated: CASSHGVTGNTIYF.

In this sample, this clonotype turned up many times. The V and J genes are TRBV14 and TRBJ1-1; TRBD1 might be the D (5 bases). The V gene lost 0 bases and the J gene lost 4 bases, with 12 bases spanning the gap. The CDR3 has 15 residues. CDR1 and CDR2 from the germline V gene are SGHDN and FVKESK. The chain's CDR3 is CASSQEGVGVTEAFF. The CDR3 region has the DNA TGTGCCAGCAGCCAAGAAGGGGTCGGTGTCACTGAAGCTTTCTTT.

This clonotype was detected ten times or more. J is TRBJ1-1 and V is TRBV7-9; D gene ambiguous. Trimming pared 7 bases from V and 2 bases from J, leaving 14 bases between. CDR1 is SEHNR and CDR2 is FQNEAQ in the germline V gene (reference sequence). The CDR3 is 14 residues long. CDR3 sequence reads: CASTPGGGNTEAFF. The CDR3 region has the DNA TGTGCCAGCACTCCGGGCGGAGGCAACACTGAAGCTTTCTTT. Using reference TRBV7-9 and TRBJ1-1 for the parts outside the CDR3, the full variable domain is DTGVSQNPRHKITKRGQNVTFRCDPISEHNRLYWYRQTLGQGPEFLTYFQNEAQLEKSRLLSDRFSAERPKGSFSTLEIQRTEQGDSAMYLCASTPGGGNTEAFFGQGTRLTVV.

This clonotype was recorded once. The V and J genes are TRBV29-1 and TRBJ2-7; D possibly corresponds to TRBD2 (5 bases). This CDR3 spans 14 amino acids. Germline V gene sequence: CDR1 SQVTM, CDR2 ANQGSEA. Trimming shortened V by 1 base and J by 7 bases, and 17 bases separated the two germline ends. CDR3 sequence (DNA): TGCAGCGTTGAAGGGTCCTGGACCTCGGGGGAGCAGTACTTC. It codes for CSVEGSWTSGEQYF.

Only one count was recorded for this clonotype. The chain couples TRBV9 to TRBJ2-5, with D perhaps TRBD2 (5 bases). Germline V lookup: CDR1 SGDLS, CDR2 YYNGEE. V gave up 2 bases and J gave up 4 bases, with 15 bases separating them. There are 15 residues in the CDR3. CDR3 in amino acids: CASSVRQGSRETQYF. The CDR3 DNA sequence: TGTGCCAGCAGCGTCAGACAAGGGAGCCGAGAGACCCAGTACTTC. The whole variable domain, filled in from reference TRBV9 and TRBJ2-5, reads DSGVTQTPKHLITATGQRVTLRCSPRSGDLSVYWYQQSLDQGLQFLIQYYNGEERAKGNILERFSAQQFPDLHSELNLSSLELGDSALYFCASSVRQGSRETQYFGPGTRLLVL.

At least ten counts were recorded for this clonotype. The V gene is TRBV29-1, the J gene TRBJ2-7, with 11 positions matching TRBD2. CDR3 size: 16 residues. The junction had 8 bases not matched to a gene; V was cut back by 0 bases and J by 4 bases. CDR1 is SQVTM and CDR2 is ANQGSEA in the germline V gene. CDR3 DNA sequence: TGCAGCGTTGAAGATATAACGGGGACTAGCGGATACGAGCAGTACTTC. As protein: CSVEDITGTSGYEQYF.

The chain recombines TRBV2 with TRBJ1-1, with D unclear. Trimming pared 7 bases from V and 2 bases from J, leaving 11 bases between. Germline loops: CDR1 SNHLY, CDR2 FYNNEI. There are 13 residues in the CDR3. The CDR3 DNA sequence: TGTGCCAGCACCCTGCGGGCCAACACTGAAGCTTTCTTT. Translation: CASTLRANTEAFF.